The 28 T cell receptor beta chains in this list originate from one sample, sequenced in a study of early T cells in non-severe SARS-CoV-2 infection. Via MiXCR, TCRdb re-called the 5' RACE reads, giving one row per CDR3 protein. The table has 95,000 to 100,000 distinct CDR3 sequences, 9.5% to 11% seen once. Sequenced material: whole blood. These TCRs come from an adult who was a healthcare worker with PCR-confirmed SARS-CoV-2 infection or an uninfected control (not recorded which).

This clonotype showed up just a few times. CDR3 bases: TGTGCCAGCAGCTTAAGCCCCGGGGGCGGACCCGGGGAGCTGTTTTTT. It codes for CASSLSPGGGPGELFF. The rearrangement uses TRBV7-8 and TRBJ2-2; D could derive from TRBD1 or TRBD2 (6 bases each). CDR3 length: 16 amino acids. The germline gives CDR1 SGHVS, CDR2 FQNEAQ. Trimming took 2 bases from V and 6 from J, leaving 16 bases between them. Filled out from reference TRBV7-8 and TRBJ2-2, the complete variable domain reads GAGVSQSPRYKVAKRGQDVALRCDPISGHVSLFWYQQALGQGPEFLTYFQNEAQLDKSGLPSDRFFAERPEGSVSTLKIQRTQQEDSAVYLCASSLSPGGGPGELFFGEGSRLTVL.

This clonotype was detected only a few times. The gene calls are TRBV19 and TRBJ1-2; D is unresolved. Germline assignment: CDR1 LNHDA and CDR2 SQIVND (reference sequence). The CDR3 spans 12 residues. V dropped 7 bases and J dropped 8 bases, with 14 bases sitting between them. CDR3 coding DNA: TGTGCCAGTAAAGGGAATTTCTACGGCTACACCTTC. Protein sequence: CASKGNFYGYTF.

This clonotype was counted at least ten times. The CDR3 sequence is CASCNVESTDTQYF. CDR3 coding DNA: TGTGCCAGTTGCAACGTGGAAAGCACAGATACGCAGTATTTT. The rearrangement links TRBV19 to TRBJ2-3, with D unclear. V lost 8 bases to trimming and J lost 0 bases, with 12 bases between them. Germline CDR1 reads LNHDA; CDR2 reads SQIVND (reference sequence). CDR3 length: 14 residues.

The table lists this clonotype with many counts. The chain uses TRBV21-1 and TRBJ2-7; the D call TRBD1 from the table was never checked on the DNA. TRBV21-1 is deemed a pseudogene. The CDR3 runs 20 residues. The CDR3 DNA reads TGTGCCAGCAGCAAAGCGGGTGGCAGGGGAATAACCCTATCCTCCTACGAGCAGTACTTC. It specifies CASSKAGGRGITLSSYEQYF.

This clonotype was detected a few times. This chain uses TRBV11-2 with TRBJ2-7; the match to TRBD2 covers 15 bases. Germline CDR1 and CDR2: SGHAT and FQNNGV. Trimming took 5 bases from V and 2 from J; bases not matched to a gene: 4. The length of the CDR3 is 16 residues. CDR3 coding DNA: TGTGCCAGCAGCCGAGGACTAGCGGGAGGGCCCTACGAGCAGTACTTC. It encodes CASSRGLAGGPYEQYF.

V is TRBV5-1 and J is TRBJ2-6, with 10 bases lining up with TRBD1. Unmatched junction bases numbered 5, after V lost 4 bases and J lost 4 bases. CDR1 is SGHRS and CDR2 is YFSETQ in the germline V gene. The CDR3 spans 16 residues. The CDR3 reads CASSATGGAGANVLTF. The CDR3 region has the DNA TGCGCCAGCAGCGCGACAGGGGGCGCGGGGGCCAACGTCCTGACTTTC.

This clonotype was seen only a few times. V and J are TRBV29-1 and TRBJ2-5, with TRBD1 as a possible D gene (6 bases). V was cut by 4 bases and J by 5 bases, with 11 bases left in between. Germline-derived CDR1 and CDR2 are SQVTM and ANQGSEA. This CDR3 region has 12 residues. CDR3 sequence: CSVAQGSETQYF. In nucleotides, the CDR3 is TGCAGCGTTGCCCAGGGGTCGGAGACCCAGTACTTC. The full variable domain, rest sourced from reference TRBV29-1 and TRBJ2-5, is SAVISQKPSRDICQRGTSLTIQCQVDSQVTMMFWYRQQPGQSLTLIATANQGSEATYESGFVIDKFPISRPNLTFSTLTVSNMSPEDSSIYLCSVAQGSETQYFGPGTRLLVL.

V and J are TRBV5-1 and TRBJ1-1; no clear D. Trimming stripped 0 bases from V and 7 bases from J, with 13 bases between. This CDR3 contains 14 residues. The germline V gene has CDR1 SGHRS and CDR2 YFSETQ. CDR3 DNA sequence: TGCGCCAGCAGCTTGGCCGACCTTTTTGGTGAAGCTTTCTTT. It codes for CASSLADLFGEAFF.

This clonotype was counted many times. This rearrangement joins TRBV7-9 to TRBJ1-1, with TRBD1 as a possible D gene (5 bases). Trimming left V 1 base short and J 1 base short, with 10 bases between. Germline V gene data show CDR1 as SEHNR and CDR2 as FQNEAQ (reference sequence). This CDR3 has 15 residues. CDR3 sequence: CASSLEVGENTEAFF. The CDR3 nucleotides are TGTGCCAGCAGCTTAGAAGTAGGGGAGAACACTGAAGCTTTCTTT.

A few counts support this clonotype. The chain uses TRBV2 and TRBJ2-2; unclear D gene. V lost 6 bases and J 0 bases, leaving 8 bases between the germline ends. Germline lookup yields CDR1 SNHLY and CDR2 FYNNEI. This CDR3 region has 14 residues. For the CDR3, the DNA is TGTGCCAGCAGGGCGGTAACGAACACCGGGGAGCTGTTTTTT. Its protein is CASRAVTNTGELFF.

At least ten counts were recorded for this clonotype. The V and J genes are TRBV5-1 and TRBJ1-4; tentatively, D is TRBD1 (5 bases). CDR3 length: 16 amino acids. Trimming removed 4 bases at V and 3 bases at J, with 16 bases between. Germline CDR1 is SGHRS and CDR2 is YFSETQ. The CDR3 here is CASSGGSGPPNEKLFF. DNA for the CDR3: TGCGCCAGCAGCGGGGGATCCGGGCCGCCTAATGAAAAACTGTTTTTT.

This clonotype has a count of ten or more. This rearrangement joins TRBV5-1 to TRBJ1-6, with a possible D match to TRBD1 (6 bases). Per germline, CDR1 SGHRS and CDR2 YFSETQ. There are 15 residues in the CDR3. The ends were cut back, 2 bases at V and 9 bases at J, with 15 bases in the middle. The CDR3: CASSFSQGGGSPLHF. CDR3 sequence (DNA): TGCGCCAGCAGCTTTTCCCAGGGAGGGGGTTCACCCCTCCACTTT.

This clonotype was found many times. V gene TRBV11-2 combines with J gene TRBJ1-1; D is possibly TRBD1 (5 bases). Germline CDR1 and CDR2: SGHAT and FQNNGV. The CDR3 totals 14 residues. V lost 0 bases and J 5 bases, leaving 10 bases between the germline ends. CDR3 residues: CASSLDVGGTEAFF. CDR3 coding DNA: TGTGCCAGCAGCTTAGATGTGGGGGGGACTGAAGCTTTCTTT.

This clonotype was seen a handful of times. This chain links TRBV27 with TRBJ1-2; 12 nucleotides match TRBD1. CDR1 and CDR2 from the germline V gene are MNHEY and SMNVEV (reference sequence). The CDR3 consists of 15 residues. The junction had 10 bases not matched to a gene; V was cut back by 7 bases and J by 7 bases. The CDR3 nucleotides read TGTGCCAGCAAAGTACCGGGACAGGGGGCCGGTGGCTACACCTTC. It is translated as CASKVPGQGAGGYTF.

This clonotype appeared many times. The chain recombines TRBV7-2 with TRBJ1-2, with TRBD1 as a possible D gene (6 bases). Trimming pared 4 bases from V and 2 bases from J, leaving 8 bases between. From germline, CDR1 is SGHTA and CDR2 FQGNSA. This CDR3 is built from 13 residues. For the CDR3, the DNA is TGTGCCAGCAGCTGGACAGCCAACTATGGCTACACCTTC. Amino acid sequence: CASSWTANYGYTF.

This clonotype occurred many times. The rearrangement links TRBV5-1 to TRBJ2-5, with D possibly called TRBD1 or TRBD2 (5 bases each). The V gene's germline CDR1 is SGHRS and CDR2 YFSETQ. The CDR3 loop spans 13 amino acids. Between the trimmed V and J ends, which lost 8 bases and 5 bases, there was a span of 16 bases. The CDR3 reads CASKRDGLETQYF. In DNA form, the CDR3 reads TGCGCCAGTAAACGGGACGGTCTGGAGACCCAGTACTTC.

The genes are TRBV2 and TRBJ1-1; a weak D match, TRBD1 (5 bases). The V end was cut by 7 bases, the J end by 5 bases, with 14 bases between. This CDR3 comprises 13 residues. CDR1 is SNHLY, CDR2 FYNNEI, per germline. The CDR3 is CASIGQQATEAFF. The CDR3 region has the DNA TGTGCCAGCATAGGGCAACAGGCGACTGAAGCTTTCTTT. The variable domain in full, with the rest retrieved from reference TRBV2 and TRBJ1-1, is EPEVTQTPSHQVTQMGQEVILRCVPISNHLYFYWYRQILGQKVEFLVSFYNNEISEKSEIFDDQFSVERPDGSNFTLKIRSTKLEDSAMYFCASIGQQATEAFFGQGTRLTVV.

At least ten counts were recorded for this clonotype. The chain employs TRBV27 and TRBJ2-3, with D unclear. Per the germline V gene, CDR1 is MNHEY and CDR2 is SMNVEV (reference sequence). V shed 5 bases and J shed 4 bases, with 16 bases lying between them. The CDR3 runs to 15 residues. Here the CDR3 reads CASSIQGLTSDTQYF. The CDR3 DNA reads as TGTGCCAGCAGTATACAAGGGTTAACTTCAGATACGCAGTATTTT.

This clonotype showed up many times. V and J are TRBV27 and TRBJ2-3; 9 bases align to TRBD2. The CDR3 consists of 16 residues. V dropped 4 bases and J dropped 1; count of bases not matched to a gene: 6. Germline V gene lookup returns CDR1 MNHEY and CDR2 SMNVEV (reference sequence). The CDR3: CASSSIIAGGTDTQYF. CDR3 coding DNA: TGTGCCAGCAGTTCTATCATAGCGGGAGGCACAGATACGCAGTATTTT.

The gene calls are TRBV27 and TRBJ1-1; tentatively, D is TRBD1 (5 bases). Germline lookup yields CDR1 MNHEY and CDR2 SMNVEV (reference sequence). The CDR3 covers 14 residues. The V end was cut by 3 bases, the J end by 4 bases, with 12 bases between. CDR3 sequence: CASSLGLRSTEAFF. The CDR3 DNA sequence: TGTGCCAGCAGTTTGGGACTTCGGAGCACTGAAGCTTTCTTT.

This chain joins TRBV2 and TRBJ2-2, with 7 bases aligning to TRBD2. Germline CDR1 is SNHLY and CDR2 is FYNNEI. The CDR3 consists of 16 residues. V lost 2 bases and J lost 5; bases outside the gene matches: 8. CDR3: CASSERAGVGTGELFF. Here the CDR3 DNA reads TGTGCCAGCAGTGAAAGGGCGGGAGTTGGAACCGGGGAGCTGTTTTTT.

This clonotype came up many times. V is TRBV6-5 and J is TRBJ2-6; D call uncertain. The CDR3 contains 15 residues. Germline V gives CDR1 MNHEY, CDR2 SVGAGI. Trimming left V 6 bases short and J 0 bases short, with 9 bases between. The CDR3 nucleotides are TGTGCCAGCAGGTCCATGGGCTCTGGGGCCAACGTCCTGACTTTC. As protein: CASRSMGSGANVLTF.

Only a few counts were recorded for this clonotype. This sequence joins TRBV7-9 and TRBJ1-5; 10 positions match TRBD1. Germline V gives CDR1 SEHNR, CDR2 FQNEAQ (reference sequence). With V trimmed by 5 bases and J by 11 bases, 3 bases remained unmatched. There are 12 residues in the CDR3. CDR3 bases: TGTGCCAGCAGCATAGGGACAGGGGCCCAGCATTTT. Its translation is CASSIGTGAQHF.

This clonotype has more than one count but fewer than ten. The chain couples TRBV3-1 to TRBJ1-2; TRBD1 might be the D (5 bases). The CDR3 has 16 residues. Looked up from germline, CDR1 is LGHDT and CDR2 is YNNKEL (reference sequence). Trimming took off 0 bases at V and 5 bases at J, with 16 bases between the two ends. CDR3: CASSQEPSRGRYGYTF. DNA of the CDR3: TGTGCCAGCAGCCAAGAACCCTCCCGGGGCAGGTATGGCTACACCTTC.

This clonotype occurred many times. The chain has TRBV19 and TRBJ2-1, with a weak D call TRBD1 (5 bases). CDR3 size: 13 residues. Germline V lookup: CDR1 LNHDA, CDR2 SQIVND (reference sequence). Trimming cost V 6 bases and J 2 bases, with 8 bases left between them. The CDR3 is CASRTAPYNEQFF. The DNA for the CDR3 is TGTGCCAGTAGGACAGCACCCTACAATGAGCAGTTCTTC.

The V gene is TRBV7-6, the J gene TRBJ1-5; D is unclear. The germline gives CDR1 SGHVS, CDR2 FNYEAQ. CDR3 size: 13 residues. With 3 bases removed from V and 4 bases from J, the gap between germline ends came to 7 bases. CDR3 sequence reads: CASSLTVNQPQHF. CDR3 nucleotides: TGTGCCAGCAGCTTGACCGTGAATCAGCCCCAGCATTTT.

This clonotype has just a few counts. The rearrangement uses TRBV29-1 and TRBJ2-4; 7 bases fit TRBD2. The CDR3 loop spans 14 amino acids. The V gene's germline CDR1 is SQVTM and CDR2 ANQGSEA. Losses at the gene ends were 7 bases for V and 3 bases for J; bases not matched to a gene: 9. The CDR3 coding sequence is TGCAGCGGACGAGGTGGGGAGGGCAAAAACATTCAGTACTTC. This encodes CSGRGGEGKNIQYF.

This clonotype was counted at least ten times. The rearrangement uses TRBV4-1 and TRBJ2-1, with 8 bases aligning to TRBD2. With V trimmed by 3 bases and J by 0 bases, 13 bases remained unmatched. CDR3 size: 19 residues. Germline CDR1 MGHRA, CDR2 YSYEKL. The CDR3 DNA follows: TGCGCCAGCAGCCACCTGGGGATTAGCGGGGTGAGCTCCTACAATGAGCAGTTCTTC. Translating gives CASSHLGISGVSSYNEQFF.